This T cell receptor (beta chain) is from a study of blood T cell repertoires in COVID-19. Across the study: From the United States, Italy and Spain came samples of acute and convalescent COVID-19. The cDNA or gDNA used as material had been derived from T cells, B-cell-depleted T cells, or PBMCs.

Germline V gene sequence: CDR1 SNHLY, CDR2 FYNNEI. The CDR3 sequence is 16 residues long. V shed 6 bases, J shed 7 bases, and the junction held 9 bases outside the gene matches. This clone appeared a single time. In the authors' methods: Researchers report that nucleated cell counts were estimated from reference gene primer amplification. Profiling relied on immunoSEQ multiplex PCR, and the TCRdb table lists in-frame clones only, not all of them. From that table come the V and J calls and clone size; the DNA was used to work out D and trimming. The data show fewer than 65,000 clones, approximately 90% seen once.

Material for sequencing was peripheral blood. The chain couples TRBV2 to TRBJ1-6; TRBD1 agrees at 10 bases. This TCR was recovered from a man aged 45-60 years with acute or convalescent COVID-19. CDR3 sequence: CASRVGQGKENSPLHF. The CDR3 DNA follows: TGTGCCAGCAGGGTGGGACAGGGGAAAGAAAATTCACCCCTCCACTTT.